The rows below give T cell receptor beta chains drawn from one sample of a study of T-cell memory formation after mild COVID-19. TCRdb reprocessed the 5' RACE reads via MiXCR and lists one record per CDR3 protein. In the table there are roughly 260,000 distinct CDR3 sequences, roughly 15% of which are singletons. Sequencing was performed on PBMCs or a T cell subset sorted from them (not recorded which). These receptors all come from a man aged 18 to 29 who had mild COVID-19 (a few samples of this study predate the infection). Cell type and time point are not known. CDR3s include the opening cysteine and the closing phenylalanine or tryptophan. D genes are given only for firm matches. Rows may omit the clone size; those that give it use once, few, many or a size class.

clone size,J gene,D gene,V gene,CDR3 protein,CDR3 DNA
.,TRBJ2-3,.,TRBV7-3,CASSLATTDTQYF,TGTGCCAGCAGCTTAGCCACTACAGATACGCAGTATTTT
.,TRBJ2-2,TRBD2,TRBV7-2,CASRASAGGYTGELFF,TGTGCCAGCAGAGCCTCCGCGGGGGGATACACCGGGGAGCTGTTTTTT
few,TRBJ1-1,.,TRBV5-1,CASSLLGARAEAFF,TGCGCCAGCAGCTTGCTGGGGGCGCGAGCTGAAGCTTTCTTT
.,TRBJ1-1,TRBD1,TRBV12-3/TRBV12-4,CASSLFGTGSNTEAFF,TGTGCCAGCAGTTTATTCGGGACAGGGTCGAACACTGAAGCTTTCTTT
.,TRBJ2-1,TRBD2,TRBV20-1,CSPQGGLAGGREQFF,TGCAGTCCCCAGGGAGGACTAGCGGGGGGGCGCGAGCAGTTCTTC
.,TRBJ2-3,TRBD1,TRBV7-8,CASSLQGAVTDTQYF,TGTGCCAGCAGCTTACAGGGGGCTGTCACAGATACGCAGTATTTT
few,TRBJ2-5,.,TRBV7-3,CASSLMGREETQYF,TGTGCCAGCAGCTTAATGGGCAGGGAAGAGACCCAGTACTTC
many,TRBJ1-4,TRBD1,TRBV5-4,CASSLQGASEKLFF,TGTGCCAGCAGCCTACAGGGGGCGAGTGAAAAACTGTTTTTT
few,TRBJ2-1,TRBD2,TRBV28,CASSSLGGASYNEQFF,TGTGCCAGCAGTTCCCTCGGGGGGGCCTCCTACAATGAGCAGTTCTTC
.,TRBJ2-1,.,TRBV15,CATSSQTSNEQFF,TGTGCCACCAGCAGCCAGACTTCGAATGAGCAGTTCTTC
.,TRBJ1-2,.,TRBV11-2,CASSSRPDYGYTF,TGTGCCAGCAGCAGTAGGCCAGACTATGGCTACACCTTC
few,TRBJ1-5,.,TRBV18,CASSPPGYSNQPQHF,TGTGCCAGCTCACCCCCAGGGTATAGCAATCAGCCCCAGCATTTT
few,TRBJ2-3,.,TRBV3-1,CASSQGSSTLGAGAF,TGTGCCAGCTCCCAGGGCTCTTCGACCTTGGGGGCGGGTGCTTTT
few,TRBJ1-6,TRBD1,TRBV19,CASSGAGGLNSPLHF,TGTGCCAGTAGTGGGGCAGGGGGCCTCAATTCACCCCTCCACTTT
many,TRBJ1-2,.,TRBV10-3,CAISESMTDYGYTF,TGTGCCATCAGTGAGTCGATGACAGACTATGGCTACACCTTC
many,TRBJ2-7,.,TRBV20-1,CSARAGQYYEQYF,TGCAGTGCTAGAGCCGGACAGTACTACGAGCAGTACTTC
few,TRBJ2-3,TRBD2,TRBV12-3/TRBV12-4,CASSNPGGTDTQYF,TGTGCCAGCAGCAATCCGGGGGGGACAGATACGCAGTATTTT
.,TRBJ1-5,.,TRBV7-9,CASSLKGFDQHQHF,TGTGCCAGCAGCTTAAAGGGGTTCGATCAGCACCAGCATTTT
.,TRBJ2-5,.,TRBV5-1,CASSRGIQETQYF,TGCGCCAGCAGCCGCGGTATTCAAGAGACCCAGTACTTC
.,TRBJ2-3,TRBD1,TRBV10-3,CAISAGQGSTDTQYF,TGTGCCATCAGTGCGGGACAGGGAAGCACAGATACGCAGTATTTT
.,TRBJ2-1,TRBD1,TRBV24-1,CATSDPGTGANEQFF,TGTGCCACCAGTGATCCGGGGACAGGAGCCAATGAGCAGTTCTTC
many,TRBJ2-1,TRBD2,TRBV5-1,CASSLGSGERGEQFF,TGCGCCAGCAGCTTGGGAAGCGGGGAGCGGGGTGAGCAGTTCTTC
few,TRBJ2-7,.,TRBV5-1,CASSSPRVYEQYF,TGCGCCAGCAGCTCGCCTAGGGTTTACGAGCAGTACTTC